One sample yielded the 11 T cell receptor beta chains listed below, sequenced in a study of memory CD4+ T cells and cytomegalovirus serostatus. Single viable CD3+CD4+CD8-CD45RO+ cells were sorted as the memory CD4+ T cells. Sequencing used immunoSEQ multiplex PCR; TCRdb keeps in-frame clones, though not all of them. The repertoire holds 35,000 to 50,000 clones, with around three quarters as singletons. Sequenced material: memory CD4+ T cells from blood. The receptors come from an adult in good health and CMV-seronegative.

The rearrangement uses TRBV7-8 and TRBJ1-1; D remains unclear. With 1 base removed from V and 1 base from J, the gap between germline ends came to 22 bases. Germline V gene data show CDR1 as SGHVS and CDR2 as FQNEAQ. CDR3 length: 19 amino acids. CDR3 amino acids: CASSLDRGLLSWENTEAFF. The CDR3 region has the DNA TGTGCCAGCAGCTTAGACCGTGGTCTCCTCAGTTGGGAGAACACTGAAGCTTTCTTT.

The chain is built from TRBV10-3 and TRBJ1-1; possible D gene TRBD1, 6 bases. Germline CDR1 reads ENHRY; CDR2 reads SYGVKD. The V end was cut by 4 bases, the J end by 5 bases, with 8 bases between. This CDR3 spans 12 amino acids. Here the CDR3 DNA reads TGTGCCATCAGTGGCAGGGGTACTGAAGCTTTCTTT. Protein sequence: CAISGRGTEAFF.

The CDR3 nucleotides are TGTGCCAGCAGCGCTCCATGGGACACTGAAGCTTTCTTT. Its translation: CASSAPWDTEAFF. The chain is built from TRBV6-5 and TRBJ1-1; no clear D. The CDR3 runs to 13 residues. CDR1 is MNHEY, CDR2 SVGAGI, per germline. Trimming pared 6 bases from V and 3 bases from J, leaving 11 bases between.

The gene calls are TRBV5-6 and TRBJ2-1, with a weak D call TRBD2 (5 bases). With 1 base removed from V and 0 bases from J, the gap between germline ends came to 8 bases. Germline CDR1 SGHDT, CDR2 YYEEEE. The CDR3 spans 15 residues. As DNA, the CDR3 is TGTGCCAGCAGCTTGCCAGAGGGCTCCTACAATGAGCAGTTCTTC. Translating it yields CASSLPEGSYNEQFF.

The chain carries TRBV7-6 and TRBJ1-1; D uncertain. There are 16 residues in the CDR3. Per germline, CDR1 SGHVS and CDR2 FNYEAQ. V lost 0 bases and J lost 3, with 14 bases in between. The CDR3 DNA reads TGTGCCAGCAGCTTAGCGCAGAGAAGGAACGACACTGAAGCTTTCTTT. Encoded protein: CASSLAQRRNDTEAFF.

As concerns this clone: This specimen includes other DNA sequences encoding the same CDR3. The rearrangement joins TRBV19 to TRBJ1-1, with 10 bases identical to TRBD1. CDR1 is LNHDA, CDR2 SQIVND, per germline (reference sequence). The ends lost 6 bases at V and 5 bases at J; junction bases unmatched: 3. The CDR3 sequence is 13 residues long. CDR3: CASRDRGGTEAFF. The CDR3 DNA is TGTGCCAGTAGGGACAGGGGGGGAACTGAAGCTTTCTTT.

This chain links TRBV2 with TRBJ1-4; 9 bases match TRBD1. Germline CDR1 is SNHLY and CDR2 is FYNNEI. The CDR3 runs to 16 residues. The ends lost 2 bases at V and 6 bases at J; junction bases unmatched: 7. Here the CDR3 DNA reads TGTGCCAGCAGTGAACGCCTGACAGGGGGATATGAAAAACTGTTTTTT. As protein: CASSERLTGGYEKLFF.

The CDR3 reads CASRQGVYNEQFF. Written as DNA, the CDR3 is TGTGCTAGTCGGCAGGGAGTCTACAATGAGCAGTTCTTC. This sequence joins TRBV12-5 and TRBJ2-1; D tentatively reads TRBD1 or TRBD2 (5 bases each). Germline V gene data show CDR1 as LGHNT and CDR2 as FRNRAP. V was clipped by 8 bases and J by 3 bases, with 11 bases between them. The CDR3 extends over 13 amino acids.

The rearrangement uses TRBV6-1 and TRBJ1-5; D is undetermined. V gave up 2 bases and J gave up 4 bases, with 0 bases separating them. The CDR3 contains 11 residues. CDR1 is MNHNS and CDR2 is SASEGT in the germline V gene. The CDR3 protein is CASSENQPQHF. CDR3 in DNA: TGTGCCAGCAGTGAAAATCAGCCCCAGCATTTT.

The rearrangement links TRBV5-5 to TRBJ2-5; 9 nucleotides align to TRBD1. In germline, CDR1 is SGHKS, CDR2 YYEKEE (reference sequence). There are 14 residues in the CDR3. The V segment lost 4 bases and the J segment 2 bases; nucleotides outside the gene matches: 3. The CDR3 region is CASSIGTGQETQYF. In DNA, the CDR3 is TGTGCCAGCAGCATTGGGACAGGGCAAGAGACCCAGTACTTC.

The V gene is TRBV18, the J gene TRBJ2-7; D tentatively reads TRBD1 or TRBD2 (5 bases each). Trimming left V 5 bases short and J 0 bases short, with 14 bases between. Germline V gives CDR1 KGHSH, CDR2 LQKENI. The CDR3 length is 15 residues. In DNA, the CDR3 is TGTGCCAGCTCATCGGGGCCCCCAAGCTCCTACGAGCAGTACTTC. Residues: CASSSGPPSSYEQYF.